Below, 24 T cell receptor beta chains from the same sample are listed, as sequenced in a study of cytomegalovirus exposure and HLA in healthy donors. Amplification used 60 Vbeta primers and 13 Jbeta primers. Only in-frame clones appear in the TCRdb table, and some are missing; sequencing was by immunoSEQ multiplex PCR. The sample shows 100,000 to 150,000 clones, 70% to 85% of them seen only once. The sample comprised PBMCs. These receptors originate from a man aged 40-55 years in good health and CMV-seropositive.

J is TRBJ2-7 and V is TRBV5-1; maybe TRBD2 (7 bases). Trimming pared 0 bases from V and 7 bases from J, leaving 17 bases between. The CDR3 spans 15 residues. Looked up from germline, CDR1 is SGHRS and CDR2 is YFSETQ. DNA of the CDR3: TGCGCCAGCAGCTTGGGCCCCTTCGGGGGGCAAGAGCAGTACTTC. It specifies CASSLGPFGGQEQYF.

The gene calls are TRBV5-1 and TRBJ2-7, with D possibly matching TRBD2 (5 bases). This CDR3 has 15 amino acids. Trimming stripped 7 bases from V and 0 bases from J, with 17 bases between. Germline CDR1 and CDR2: SGHRS and YFSETQ. The DNA for the CDR3 is TGCGCCAGCTCTCTGGGTGGGAGCTTCTCCTACGAGCAGTACTTC. This translates into CASSLGGSFSYEQYF. Based on the CDR3 plus reference TRBV5-1 and TRBJ2-7, the full variable domain is KAGVTQTPRYLIKTRGQQVTLSCSPISGHRSVSWYQQTPGQGLQFLFEYFSETQRNKGNFPGRFSGRQFSNSRSEMNVSTLELGDSALYLCASSLGGSFSYEQYFGPGTRLTVT.

V and J are TRBV30 and TRBJ1-3; D unclear. Germline CDR1 GTSNPN, CDR2 SVGIG (reference sequence). V was shortened by 0 bases and J by 4 bases, with 16 bases between the two germline ends. The CDR3 covers 16 residues. CDR3 nucleotide sequence: TGTGCCTGGAGTGTGAGGGAGGCATTGTCCGGAAACACCATATATTTT. This encodes CAWSVREALSGNTIYF.

The V call is TRBV28, the J call TRBJ1-5; D is unresolved. CDR1 MDHEN and CDR2 SYDVKM come from the germline V gene. This CDR3 contains 13 residues. Here the CDR3 reads CAIGYYSNQPQHF. The DNA for the CDR3 is TGTGCAATAGGTTACTATAGCAATCAGCCCCAGCATTTT.

This clone has a single count. The chain employs TRBV30 and TRBJ1-2; D possibly corresponds to TRBD1 (5 bases). The CDR3 is made up of 16 amino acids. Germline V gives CDR1 GTSNPN, CDR2 SVGIG (reference sequence). V lost 3 bases, J lost 2 bases, and 19 bases lay in between. Here the CDR3 reads CAWSALGGLVNYGYTF. The CDR3 nucleotides are TGTGCCTGGAGCGCCTTGGGGGGGTTGGTGAACTATGGCTACACCTTC.

The chain has TRBV6-5 and TRBJ2-2; TRBD1 is a possible D gene (6 bases). This CDR3 is 15 amino acids long. Trimming removed 5 bases at V and 1 base at J, with 11 bases between. Germline V gene lookup returns CDR1 MNHEY and CDR2 SVGAGI. The CDR3 spells CASSRPGQNTGELFF. The CDR3 nucleotides are TGTGCCAGCAGTCGACCGGGACAGAACACCGGGGAGCTGTTTTTT.

This clone has just a few counts. The chain is built from TRBV30 and TRBJ1-1, with D unclear. CDR1 and CDR2 (germline): GTSNPN, SVGIG (reference sequence). The germline V and J ends were trimmed by 3 bases and 5 bases, with 13 bases remaining between them. This CDR3 is built from 13 residues. The CDR3 region has the DNA TGTGCCTGGAGGGGTCCCTCGGGGACTGAAGCTTTCTTT. Its protein product is CAWRGPSGTEAFF.

J is TRBJ2-7 and V is TRBV15; possible D gene TRBD1, 5 bases. CDR3 length: 13 amino acids. Germline loops: CDR1 LNHNV, CDR2 YYDKDF (reference sequence). V was trimmed by 2 bases and J by 2 bases, leaving 7 bases between them. CDR3 coding DNA: TGTGCCACCAGCAGACAGGGAACCTACGAGCAGTACTTC. Residues: CATSRQGTYEQYF.

In its sample, this clone was seen a few times. The V and J genes are TRBV30 and TRBJ1-2; 7 bases agree with TRBD1. The CDR3 runs 14 residues. V trimming: 3 bases; J trimming: 0 bases; junction bases outside the gene matches: 4. Germline V gene data show CDR1 as GTSNPN and CDR2 as SVGIG (reference sequence). CDR3 sequence reads: CAWSGQAANYGYTF. The CDR3, as DNA: TGTGCCTGGAGCGGACAGGCAGCTAACTATGGCTACACCTTC.

V is TRBV15 and J is TRBJ1-5, with D possibly TRBD1 on 5 matching bases. The CDR3 contains 16 residues. The V end lost 1 base, the J end lost 5 bases, and 15 bases lay between the germline ends. Germline CDR1 is LNHNV and CDR2 is YYDKDF (reference sequence). The CDR3 region has the DNA TGTGCCACCAGCAGAGGGATTCAGGTAGGGGATCAGCCCCAGCATTTT. It encodes CATSRGIQVGDQPQHF.

The chain uses TRBV19 and TRBJ2-1, with D maybe TRBD1 (5 bases). The germline CDR1 and CDR2 sequences are LNHDA and SQIVND (reference sequence). Between the trimmed V and J ends, which lost 10 bases and 3 bases, there was a span of 16 bases. The CDR3 runs to 14 residues. CDR3 DNA sequence: TGTGCCACCAAGGATTCTGACAGCTACAATGAGCAGTTCTTC. Its translation is CATKDSDSYNEQFF.

V and J are TRBV28 and TRBJ2-5; tentative D call: TRBD1 (5 bases). V was cut by 3 bases and J by 5 bases, with 16 bases left in between. Germline V CDR1 and CDR2: MDHEN, SYDVKM. CDR3 length: 15 amino acids. The CDR3 here is CASSFLQSGHETQYF. Here the CDR3 DNA reads TGTGCCAGCAGTTTCCTCCAGTCAGGGCACGAGACCCAGTACTTC.

The gene calls are TRBV27 and TRBJ2-6; D not resolved. In germline, CDR1 is MNHEY, CDR2 SMNVEV (reference sequence). The CDR3 totals 16 residues. V was clipped by 1 base and J by 0 bases, with 7 bases between them. CDR3 nucleotide sequence: TGTGCCAGCAGTTTATTACAGACCTCTGGGGCCAACGTCCTGACTTTC. Its protein is CASSLLQTSGANVLTF.

CDR3 region: CASRESQETQYF. The CDR3 DNA reads as TGTGCCAGCAGGGAGAGTCAAGAGACCCAGTACTTC. This chain links TRBV28 with TRBJ2-5; D is unresolved. CDR1 is MDHEN and CDR2 is SYDVKM in the germline V gene. Trimming pared 6 bases from V and 2 bases from J, leaving 7 bases between. The CDR3 totals 12 residues.

This clone was picked up one time. The V and J genes are TRBV6-5 and TRBJ2-5; TRBD1 agrees at 8 bases. The V and J ends lost 6 bases and 3 bases, in that order; junction bases with no gene match: 9. This CDR3 comprises 15 residues. Germline CDR1 reads MNHEY; CDR2 reads SVGAGI. The CDR3: CASSATRDRKETQYF. DNA for the CDR3: TGTGCCAGCAGCGCGACCCGGGACAGGAAAGAGACCCAGTACTTC.

The J gene is TRBJ2-3, the V gene TRBV5-4; 9 nucleotides match TRBD1. This CDR3 has 15 amino acids. Germline V lookup: CDR1 SGHNT, CDR2 YYREEE (reference sequence). The J segment lost 6 bases and the V segment lost 4 bases, leaving 9 bases of the junction unmatched. CDR3 sequence (DNA): TGTGCCAGCAGCGTGGGACAGGGTGAGACGGATACGCAGTATTTT. Amino acid sequence: CASSVGQGETDTQYF.

This sequence joins TRBV7-9 and TRBJ2-3; 10 positions match TRBD2. Germline loops: CDR1 SEHNR, CDR2 FQNEAQ (reference sequence). The V gene end was trimmed by 1 base and the J gene end by 5 bases; junction bases not matched to a gene: 6. The CDR3 runs to 16 residues. The CDR3 is CASSLGAGGPGDTQYF. CDR3 sequence (DNA): TGTGCCAGCAGCTTAGGAGCGGGAGGGCCAGGAGATACGCAGTATTTT.

This clone has more than one count but fewer than ten. The chain couples TRBV11-2 to TRBJ1-5; tentative D call: TRBD1 (6 bases). The CDR3 covers 17 residues. Germline V lookup: CDR1 SGHAT, CDR2 FQNNGV. The germline V and J ends were trimmed by 5 bases and 0 bases, with 17 bases remaining between them. CDR3 sequence (DNA): TGTGCCAGCAGCGTTACCGGGACAATAGATAGCAATCAGCCCCAGCATTTT. Amino acids: CASSVTGTIDSNQPQHF.

This clone was seen only a few times. CDR3 region: CASSFGQGALSTDTQYF. DNA of the CDR3: TGTGCCAGCAGCTTCGGACAGGGGGCTTTATCTACAGATACGCAGTATTTT. The chain links TRBV5-4 to TRBJ2-3, with 11 bases fitting TRBD1. Germline assignment: CDR1 SGHNT and CDR2 YYREEE (reference sequence). V trimming: 2 bases; J trimming: 3 bases; junction bases outside the gene matches: 8. The CDR3 contains 17 residues.

The chain joins TRBV5-6 to TRBJ2-2, with 8 bases matching TRBD1. Germline CDR1 is SGHDT and CDR2 is YYEEEE. The junction had 7 bases not matched to a gene; V was cut back by 0 bases and J by 6 bases. The CDR3 extends over 16 amino acids. Written as DNA, the CDR3 is TGTGCCAGCAGCTTGGGGGGCCAGGGGGCTGCCGGGGAGCTGTTTTTT. It yields the protein CASSLGGQGAAGELFF.

The chain carries TRBV5-8 and TRBJ2-6; TRBD1 agrees at 9 bases. V gave up 0 bases and J gave up 1 base; unmatched junction bases: 5. Germline V CDR1 and CDR2: SGHTS, YDEGEE. The CDR3 is 18 residues long. CDR3 nucleotides: TGTGCCAGCAGCTTGGCCCGACAGGGGGGTTCTGGGGCCAACGTCCTGACTTTC. Encoded protein: CASSLARQGGSGANVLTF.

The chain joins TRBV7-7 to TRBJ2-1; 12 positions match TRBD2. The V and J ends lost 1 base and 10 bases, in that order; junction bases with no gene match: 5. CDR1 and CDR2 from the germline V gene are SSHAT and FNYEAQ (reference sequence). The CDR3 is 15 residues long. CDR3 in amino acids: CASSLDGTSGGEQFF. CDR3 coding DNA: TGTGCCAGCAGCTTAGACGGTACTAGCGGGGGGGAGCAGTTCTTC.

This sequence joins TRBV29-1 and TRBJ2-1; possibly TRBD2 for D (5 bases). The germline CDR1 and CDR2 sequences are SQVTM and ANQGSEA. Trimming took off 1 base at V and 9 bases at J, with 7 bases between the two ends. The CDR3 runs 11 residues. The CDR3 is CSVEGRGEQFF. The CDR3 DNA reads TGCAGCGTTGAAGGCCGGGGTGAGCAGTTCTTC.

J is TRBJ2-4 and V is TRBV6-4; maybe TRBD1 (5 bases). The V gene lost 0 bases and the J gene lost 4 bases, with 16 bases spanning the gap. Germline CDR1 is MRHNA and CDR2 is SNTAGT. The CDR3 loop spans 17 amino acids. The CDR3 DNA follows: TGTGCCAGCAGTGACTCGGATGACAGCTACTCGAAAAACATTCAGTACTTC. Residues: CASSDSDDSYSKNIQYF.